A few counts support the clone carrying this T cell receptor beta chain. Its specificity is not known. The sample comes from a study of T cells in Graves' hyperthyroidism and ophthalmopathy. The CDR3 sequence is 12 residues long. Germline V gene sequence: CDR1 SGHTA, CDR2 FQGNSA. V lost 2 bases to trimming and J lost 5 bases, with 6 bases between them. Findings and caveats of the study: A model of 13 V-J features distinguished ophthalmopathy from stable hyperthyroidism.

Thyroid ultrasound, orbital computed tomography, clinical symptoms, and serum thyroxine and TRAb underpinned diagnoses. Amplified TCR beta CDR3 regions derived from RNA transcripts. The primer set for the first-round RT-PCR of the TCR CDR3 was HTBI. MiXCR, run by TCRdb on the multiplex PCR reads, gives a single entry per CDR3 protein. The table lists about 420,000 distinct CDR3 sequences, about 13% of them singletons. The clonotype was recovered from a woman aged 18-29 years with Graves' hyperthyroidism. The sequencing input was blood. The rearrangement links TRBV7-2 to TRBJ1-1; D is uncertain. The CDR3 region has the DNA TGTGCCAGCAGCTTATATGGAACTGAAGCTTTCTTT. It specifies CASSLYGTEAFF.